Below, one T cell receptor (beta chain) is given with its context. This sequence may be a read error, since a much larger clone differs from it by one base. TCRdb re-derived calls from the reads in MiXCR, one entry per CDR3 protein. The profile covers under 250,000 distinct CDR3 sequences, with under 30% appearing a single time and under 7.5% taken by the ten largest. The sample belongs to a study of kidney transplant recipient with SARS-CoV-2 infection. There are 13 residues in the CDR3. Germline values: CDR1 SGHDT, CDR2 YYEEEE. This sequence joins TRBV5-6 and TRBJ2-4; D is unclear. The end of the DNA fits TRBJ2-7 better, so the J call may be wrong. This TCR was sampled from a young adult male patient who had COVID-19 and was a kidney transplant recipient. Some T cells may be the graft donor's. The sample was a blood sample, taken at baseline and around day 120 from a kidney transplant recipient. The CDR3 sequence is CASSLVSTYEQYF. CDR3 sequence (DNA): TGTGCCAGCAGCTTGGTGTCAACCTACGAGCAGTACTTC.